This T cell receptor (beta chain) originates from a study of Ad26.COV2.S vaccination and SARS-CoV-2 variants. Study-wide context: The donor participated in the COV1001 trial, in its Ad26.COV2.S arm. Whole-study results and caveats: Substantial breadth in spike-specific CD8+ and CD4+ T cell responses was reportedly seen after vaccination. It was found that vaccine and placebo recipients had similar non-spike TCR breadth.

V was shortened by 0 bases and J by 7 bases, with 7 bases between the two germline ends. From germline, CDR1 is MNHEY and CDR2 SVGAGI. This CDR3 contains 13 residues. About this clone itself: Its target is not known.

Treatment defined: some 20 received Ad26.COV2.S at low or high dose, single or two shots; about 5 received placebo; per-sample allocation not given. It was on day 63 after the first vaccine or placebo injection that samples were taken. The method was immunoSEQ multiplex PCR; TCRdb's version includes in-frame clones alone and lacks a portion of them. The sample includes 300,000 to 400,000 clones, 80% to 90% of them seen just once. The sample here was peripheral blood, taken in a trial of Ad26.COV2.S vaccine versus placebo. The gene calls are TRBV6-5 and TRBJ1-5, with unresolved D. This receptor was taken from a person between 18 and 60 years old who received the Ad26.COV2.S COVID-19 vaccine or a placebo. CDR3 protein: CASSYSGRQPQHF. The CDR3 coding sequence is TGTGCCAGCAGTTACTCAGGGAGACAGCCCCAGCATTTT.